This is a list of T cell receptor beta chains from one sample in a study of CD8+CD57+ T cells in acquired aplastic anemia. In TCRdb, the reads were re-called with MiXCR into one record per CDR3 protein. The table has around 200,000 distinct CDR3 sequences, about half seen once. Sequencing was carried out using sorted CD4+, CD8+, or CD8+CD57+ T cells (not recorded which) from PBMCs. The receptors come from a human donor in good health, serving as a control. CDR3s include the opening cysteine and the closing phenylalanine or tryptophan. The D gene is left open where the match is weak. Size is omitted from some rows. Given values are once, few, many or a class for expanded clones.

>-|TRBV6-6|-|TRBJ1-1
TGTGCCAGCAGTCGACTAGCGGGGGTGACTGAAGCTTTCTTT
CASSRLAGVTEAFF
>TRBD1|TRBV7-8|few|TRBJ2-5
TGTGCCAGCAGCCCGTCCAGGGGGGAGACCCAGTACTTC
CASSPSRGETQYF
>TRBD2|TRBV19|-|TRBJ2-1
TGTGCCAGTAGTAGCCGGGGGGGCTTCGAGCAGTTCTTC
CASSSRGGFEQFF
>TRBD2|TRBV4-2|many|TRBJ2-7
TGTGCCAGCAGCCAAGAGCGGGGGAGCTCCTACGAGCAGTACTTC
CASSQERGSSYEQYF
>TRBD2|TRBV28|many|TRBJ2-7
TGTGCCAGCAGTTTGGGCGGGGGGCCCCGCACCCAGTACTTC
CASSLGGGPRTQYF
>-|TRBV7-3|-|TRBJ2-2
TGTGCCAGCAGCCCCACGGGGGGCTCGATCGGGGAGCTGTTTTTT
CASSPTGGSIGELFF
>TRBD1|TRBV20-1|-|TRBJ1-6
TGCAGTGCTACCGGGACAGGGGTTAGGAATTCACCCCTCCACTTT
CSATGTGVRNSPLHF
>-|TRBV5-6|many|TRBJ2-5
TGTGCCAGCACCAAGGGGGGGCAAGAGACCCAGTACTTC
CASTKGGQETQYF
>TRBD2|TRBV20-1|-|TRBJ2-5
TGCAGTGCTGGGACTACTATGAAGACCCAGTACTTC
CSAGTTMKTQYF
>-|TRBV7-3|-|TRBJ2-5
TGCGCCAGCAGCCAAGATAGCTGGGGATGGATAGGGGGGCGCCAAGAAGAGACCCAGTACTTC
CASSQDSWGWIGGRQEETQYF
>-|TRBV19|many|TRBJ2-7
TGTGCCAGTAGTCGAGACGGGGGCTCCTACGAGCAGTACTTC
CASSRDGGSYEQYF
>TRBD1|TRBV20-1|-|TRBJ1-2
TGCAGTGCTAAAGGTCGACAGGGGAACTATGGCTACACCTTC
CSAKGRQGNYGYTF
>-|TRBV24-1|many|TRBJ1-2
TGTGCCACCAGTGATTTAGGCTATTATGGCTACACCTTC
CATSDLGYYGYTF
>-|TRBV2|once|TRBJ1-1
TGTGCCAGCAGTTCAGGGGAGACTGAAGCTTTCTTT
CASSSGETEAFF
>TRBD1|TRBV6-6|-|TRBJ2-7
TGTGCCAGCAGGTTGGGACAGGGGGTCAACGAGCAGTACTTC
CASRLGQGVNEQYF
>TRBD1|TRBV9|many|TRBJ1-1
TGTGCCAGCAGCGTAGCTGCGGGGACAGGGGCGAGGACTGAAGCTTTCTTT
CASSVAAGTGARTEAFF
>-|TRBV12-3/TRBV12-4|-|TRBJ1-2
TGTGCCAGCAAAAAGGGGGGCCCACAGGACTATGGCTACACCTTC
CASKKGGPQDYGYTF
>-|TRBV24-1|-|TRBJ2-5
TGTGCCACCAGTGATTTGGGCAGGGATGAAGAGACCCAGTACTTC
CATSDLGRDEETQYF
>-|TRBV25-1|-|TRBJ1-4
TGTGCCAGCAGTGCCCAGCTTGAAAAACTGTTTTTT
CASSAQLEKLFF
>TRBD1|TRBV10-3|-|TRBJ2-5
TGTGCCATCAGTGGGGACAGGGGATCGGAGACCCAGTACTTC
CAISGDRGSETQYF
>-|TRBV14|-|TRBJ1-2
TGTGCCAGCAGCGATCAAACAGGTCGATCTTATGGCTACACCTTC
CASSDQTGRSYGYTF
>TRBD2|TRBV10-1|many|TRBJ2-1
TGCGCCAGCAGTGAGCTGGGGGAACTAGGCGGGGGGGACTCCTACAATGAGCAGTTCTTC
CASSELGELGGGDSYNEQFF
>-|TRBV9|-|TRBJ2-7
TGTGCCAGCAGCGTAAGTCCCACCCCCTTTTTAGGGAACGAGCAGTACTTC
CASSVSPTPFLGNEQYF
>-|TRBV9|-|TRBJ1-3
TGTGCCAGCAGCGGCGGGATCTCTGGAAACACCATATATTTT
CASSGGISGNTIYF
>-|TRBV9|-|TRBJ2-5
TGTGCCAGCAGCGTAGGGACAGTGATGGAGACCCAGTACTTC
CASSVGTVMETQYF
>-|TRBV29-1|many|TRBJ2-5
TGCAGCGTTGAAGATCTCAGGGAAGAGACCCAGTACTTC
CSVEDLREETQYF
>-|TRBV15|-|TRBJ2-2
TGTGCCACCAGCAGCTTGCAGGGAAACACCGGGGAGCTGTTTTTT
CATSSLQGNTGELFF
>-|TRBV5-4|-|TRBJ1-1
TGTGCCAGCAGCTTGTCTGACAGTAGGAACACTGAAGCTTTCTTT
CASSLSDSRNTEAFF
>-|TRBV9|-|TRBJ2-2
TGTGCCAGCAGCCCTATAAACACCGGGGAGCTGTTTTTT
CASSPINTGELFF
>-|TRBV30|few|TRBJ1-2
TGTGCCTGGAGTCAAGGACACAACCCTAACTATGGCTACACCTTC
CAWSQGHNPNYGYTF
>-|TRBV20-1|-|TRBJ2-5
TGCAGTGCTAGAGAAGACAGGGAGACCCAGTACTTC
CSAREDRETQYF
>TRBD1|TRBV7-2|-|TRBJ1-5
TGTGCCAGCAGCTTAGCGCGACAGGGGAGCAATCAGCCCCAGCATTTT
CASSLARQGSNQPQHF
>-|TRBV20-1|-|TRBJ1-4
TGCAGTGCCGACAGGAGAGGTGAAAAACTGTTTTTT
CSADRRGEKLFF
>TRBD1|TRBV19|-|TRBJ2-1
TGTGCCAGTAGTATATCGAGGACAGGCTACAATGAGCAGTTCTTC
CASSISRTGYNEQFF
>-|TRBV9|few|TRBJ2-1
TGTGCCAGCAGCGTAAGGGGGGGCCTCGACTACAATGGGCAGTTCTTC
CASSVRGGLDYNGQFF
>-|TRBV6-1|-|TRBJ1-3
TGTGCCAGCAGAGAGCGGCGAGCTGGAAACACCATACATTTT
CASRERRAGNTIHF
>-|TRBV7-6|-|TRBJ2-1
TGTGCCAGCAGCTTAAATAGGGACCATGAGCAGCTCTTC
CASSLNRDHEQLF
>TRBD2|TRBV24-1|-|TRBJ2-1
TGTGCCACCAGCCCTAGCGGGGGGGCCAAGGATGAGCAGTTCTTC
CATSPSGGAKDEQFF
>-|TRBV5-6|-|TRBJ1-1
TGTGCCAGCAGCTTGGTGAGAGGGGGAGGGAAAGCTTTCTTT
CASSLVRGGGKAFF
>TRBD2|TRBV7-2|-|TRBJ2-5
TGCGCCAGCAGCTTAGCAGCGGGGCAAGAGACCCAGTACTTC
CASSLAAGQETQYF
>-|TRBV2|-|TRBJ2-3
TGTGCCAGCCGACAAGAATCCTACAATGAGCAGTATTTT
CASRQESYNEQYF
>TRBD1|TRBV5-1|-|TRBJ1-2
TGCGCCAGCAGCTTATCACAGGGGGGGAGTTATGGCTACACCTTC
CASSLSQGGSYGYTF
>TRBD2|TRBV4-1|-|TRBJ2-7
TGCGTCAGCAGCCTCCGGACTAGCGGGGCGTCCTACGAGCAGTACTTC
CVSSLRTSGASYEQYF